Below, 22 T cell receptor beta chains from the same sample are listed, as sequenced in a study of T cell responses to AZD1222 COVID-19 vaccine. TCRdb keeps only in-frame clones here, not all; method: immunoSEQ multiplex PCR. The sample has approximately 80,000 clones; approximately 90% are singletons. Sequencing was performed on peripheral blood, taken on day 0 of AZD1222 vaccination. The origin of the receptors is an adult in good health.

The V call is TRBV28, the J call TRBJ1-2; tentatively, D is TRBD1 (6 bases). V shed 4 bases and J shed 8 bases, with 17 bases lying between them. CDR3 length: 14 amino acids. Germline V gives CDR1 MDHEN, CDR2 SYDVKM. CDR3 sequence (DNA): TGTGCCAGCAGTTCCGACAGGACTTATTTAGGCTACACCTTC. Translating gives CASSSDRTYLGYTF.

The genes are TRBV19 and TRBJ2-1, with D perhaps TRBD1 or TRBD2 (5 bases each). The CDR3 totals 14 residues. Trimming took 5 bases from V and 8 from J, leaving 16 bases between them. Germline V gene lookup returns CDR1 LNHDA and CDR2 SQIVND (reference sequence). Here the CDR3 reads CASSRGGTNHEQFF. As DNA, the CDR3 is TGTGCCAGTAGTCGGGGCGGAACAAACCATGAGCAGTTCTTC.

The V call is TRBV5-5, the J call TRBJ2-7, with 7 positions matching TRBD2. The CDR3 is made up of 16 amino acids. Germline V gene sequence: CDR1 SGHKS, CDR2 YYEKEE (reference sequence). The V gene end was trimmed by 0 bases and the J gene end by 2 bases; junction bases not matched to a gene: 8. CDR3 in amino acids: CASSLVGGGATYEQYF. The CDR3 DNA is TGTGCCAGCAGCTTGGTGGGCGGGGGTGCCACCTACGAGCAGTACTTC.

The J gene is TRBJ1-1, the V gene TRBV12-3 or TRBV12-4; D is undetermined. The CDR3 spans 13 residues. V lost 7 bases, J lost 8 bases, and 17 bases lay in between. In DNA form, the CDR3 reads TGTGCCAGCACTCCGGGTGGGCTGACAGAAGCTTTCTTT. Its protein is CASTPGGLTEAFF.

This chain joins TRBV28 and TRBJ1-1; a weak D match, TRBD1 (5 bases). This CDR3 region has 16 residues. Trimming took 8 bases from V and 3 from J, leaving 22 bases between them. The germline gives CDR1 MDHEN, CDR2 SYDVKM. Here the CDR3 reads CASYPSGGEGDTEAFF. CDR3 nucleotide sequence: TGTGCCAGCTACCCCTCGGGGGGGGAAGGGGACACTGAAGCTTTCTTT.

This clone was observed a single time. The chain uses TRBV29-1 and TRBJ1-2; TRBD1 aligns across 7 bases. J was trimmed by 4 bases and V by 6 bases; bases with no gene match: 11. The CDR3 loop spans 14 amino acids. Looked up from germline, CDR1 is SQVTM and CDR2 is ANQGSEA. CDR3 bases: TGCAGCGTCGTGGGCAGGGGGAGAGGCTATGGCTACACCTTC. Amino acids: CSVVGRGRGYGYTF.

CDR3 residues: CASSLLSYLNTEAFF. CDR3 bases: TGTGCCAGCAGTCTACTCTCTTACCTAAACACTGAAGCTTTCTTT. This chain links TRBV28 with TRBJ1-1, with D unresolved. Germline V lookup: CDR1 MDHEN, CDR2 SYDVKM. The CDR3 length is 15 residues. The V and J ends lost 5 bases and 2 bases respectively, with 15 bases between them.

Here the CDR3 reads CASSPRDRIGYTF. The DNA for the CDR3 is TGTGCCAGCAGCCCAAGGGACAGGATCGGCTACACCTTC. This chain links TRBV9 with TRBJ1-2, with TRBD1 identical over 8 bases. The germline V gene encodes CDR1 SGDLS and CDR2 YYNGEE. Unmatched junction bases numbered 7, after V lost 4 bases and J lost 8 bases. The length of the CDR3 is 13 residues.

This sequence joins TRBV6-5 and TRBJ2-3; TRBD2 matches at 8 bases. With V trimmed by 5 bases and J by 10 bases, 14 bases remained unmatched. CDR3 length: 15 residues. Germline lookup yields CDR1 MNHEY and CDR2 SVGAGI. This CDR3 is CASSPEAGASRPQYF. Written as DNA, the CDR3 is TGTGCCAGCAGTCCCGAAGCGGGAGCGAGTCGGCCGCAGTATTTT.

This clone was seen just once. This sequence joins TRBV19 and TRBJ1-2; D gene uncertain. V gave up 3 bases and J gave up 4 bases, with 15 bases separating them. The CDR3 loop spans 15 amino acids. Per germline, CDR1 LNHDA and CDR2 SQIVND (reference sequence). CDR3 amino acids: CASSISIADPYGYTF. In DNA form, the CDR3 reads TGTGCCAGTAGTATCTCGATAGCGGACCCCTATGGCTACACCTTC.

This clone was detected only once. The chain employs TRBV23-1 and TRBJ1-3; D remains unclear. TRBV23-1 is assigned to the ORF class and has an uncertain function. V was pared by 2 bases and J by 0 bases, with 8 bases between. The CDR3 extends over 15 amino acids. The CDR3 loop is CASSQPSASGNTIYF. The CDR3 DNA sequence: TGCGCCAGCAGTCAACCGTCAGCCTCTGGAAACACCATATATTTT.

The chain carries TRBV27 and TRBJ1-2, with unresolved D. V was clipped by 0 bases and J by 0 bases, with 11 bases between them. This CDR3 spans 16 amino acids. CDR1 is MNHEY, CDR2 SMNVEV, per germline (reference sequence). CDR3 amino acids: CASSLSPGRANYGYTF. Here the CDR3 DNA reads TGTGCCAGCAGTTTATCCCCTGGAAGAGCTAACTATGGCTACACCTTC.

The gene calls are TRBV27 and TRBJ2-7, with TRBD1 matching over 10 bases. V lost 5 bases and J lost 5; bases outside the gene matches: 3. CDR3 size: 13 residues. Germline CDR1 is MNHEY and CDR2 is SMNVEV (reference sequence). The CDR3 region is CASSDGTGDEQYF. The CDR3 nucleotides are TGTGCCAGCAGTGACGGGACAGGGGACGAGCAGTACTTC.

The rearrangement joins TRBV19 to TRBJ1-6; 9 nucleotides line up with TRBD1. V shed 3 bases and J 13 bases; nucleotides not matched to a gene: 16. Germline V gives CDR1 LNHDA, CDR2 SQIVND (reference sequence). There are 17 residues in the CDR3. CDR3 in DNA: TGTGCCAGTAGTATCTCCTCCTGGACAGGGGTTGTGTCCCCCCTCCACTTT. It translates to CASSISSWTGVVSPLHF.

The V call is TRBV7-8, the J call TRBJ1-6; 8 bases map to TRBD1. J gave up 9 bases and V 2 bases, and 6 bases lay outside the gene matches. CDR1 and CDR2 from the germline V gene are SGHVS and FQNEAQ. The CDR3 covers 15 residues. Here the CDR3 DNA reads TGTGCCAGCAGCTTATCCGGGACAGGTAGTTCACCCCTCCACTTT. This gives the protein CASSLSGTGSSPLHF.

The V and J genes are TRBV11-2 and TRBJ1-1; weak D call: TRBD1 (6 bases). Germline-derived CDR1 and CDR2 are SGHAT and FQNNGV. Trimming removed 3 bases at V and 5 bases at J, with 10 bases between. The CDR3 totals 13 residues. The CDR3 sequence: CASSFQGFTEAFF. Written as DNA, the CDR3 is TGTGCCAGCAGCTTTCAGGGGTTTACTGAAGCTTTCTTT.

V is TRBV5-1 and J is TRBJ1-5; D possibly corresponds to TRBD1 (6 bases). Germline V gives CDR1 SGHRS, CDR2 YFSETQ. V was shortened by 5 bases and J by 5 bases, with 14 bases between the two germline ends. The CDR3 covers 14 residues. The CDR3 bases are TGCGCCAGCAGTCCAACAGGGCCCGATCAGCCCCAGCATTTT. It is translated as CASSPTGPDQPQHF.

The rearrangement links TRBV3-1 (or the pseudogene TRBV3-2) to TRBJ1-6; TRBD1 aligns across 7 bases. This CDR3 contains 14 residues. CDR1 and CDR2 from the germline V gene are LGHDT and YNNKEL (reference sequence). V trimming: 4 bases; J trimming: 7 bases; junction bases outside the gene matches: 4. The CDR3 is CASSRDRDNSPLHF. The CDR3 DNA is TGTGCCAGCAGCCGCGACAGGGACAATTCACCCCTCCACTTT.

The J gene is TRBJ2-3, the V gene TRBV5-4, with unresolved D. The V gene's germline CDR1 is SGHNT and CDR2 YYREEE (reference sequence). The CDR3 loop spans 13 amino acids. Trimming left V 4 bases short and J 5 bases short, with 11 bases between. CDR3 DNA sequence: TGTGCCAGCAGCCGGACCCCCATAGATACGCAGTATTTT. Its protein product is CASSRTPIDTQYF.

Turning to this clone: In the same sample, other DNA sequences code for this CDR3. J is TRBJ1-2 and V is TRBV6-5; D is unclear. From germline, CDR1 is MNHEY and CDR2 SVGAGI. The CDR3 covers 12 residues. The ends were cut back, 2 bases at V and 4 bases at J, with 5 bases in the middle. CDR3 residues: CASSYGGYGYTF. The DNA of the CDR3 is TGTGCCAGCAGTTACGGCGGCTATGGCTACACCTTC.

The chain has TRBV5-6 and TRBJ1-1, with a possible D match to TRBD1 (5 bases). Trimming pared 2 bases from V and 0 bases from J, leaving 14 bases between. The germline V gene encodes CDR1 SGHDT and CDR2 YYEEEE. The CDR3 has 16 residues. The DNA of the CDR3 is TGTGCCAGCAGCTTTTTTAATGGGACGGTGAACACTGAAGCTTTCTTT. As protein: CASSFFNGTVNTEAFF. Based on the CDR3 plus reference TRBV5-6 and TRBJ1-1, the full variable domain is DAGVTQSPTHLIKTRGQQVTLRCSPKSGHDTVSWYQQALGQGPQFIFQYYEEEERQRGNFPDRFSGHQFPNYSSELNVNALLLGDSALYLCASSFFNGTVNTEAFFGQGTRLTVV.

The chain has TRBV5-1 and TRBJ1-2; 8 bases align to TRBD1. With 0 bases clipped from V and 4 bases from J, the junction kept 5 bases outside the gene matches. The germline CDR1 and CDR2 sequences are SGHRS and YFSETQ. This CDR3 has 15 residues. The CDR3, as DNA: TGCGCCAGCAGCTTGGGGGGACAGGCAACCTATGGCTACACCTTC. Its protein is CASSLGGQATYGYTF.